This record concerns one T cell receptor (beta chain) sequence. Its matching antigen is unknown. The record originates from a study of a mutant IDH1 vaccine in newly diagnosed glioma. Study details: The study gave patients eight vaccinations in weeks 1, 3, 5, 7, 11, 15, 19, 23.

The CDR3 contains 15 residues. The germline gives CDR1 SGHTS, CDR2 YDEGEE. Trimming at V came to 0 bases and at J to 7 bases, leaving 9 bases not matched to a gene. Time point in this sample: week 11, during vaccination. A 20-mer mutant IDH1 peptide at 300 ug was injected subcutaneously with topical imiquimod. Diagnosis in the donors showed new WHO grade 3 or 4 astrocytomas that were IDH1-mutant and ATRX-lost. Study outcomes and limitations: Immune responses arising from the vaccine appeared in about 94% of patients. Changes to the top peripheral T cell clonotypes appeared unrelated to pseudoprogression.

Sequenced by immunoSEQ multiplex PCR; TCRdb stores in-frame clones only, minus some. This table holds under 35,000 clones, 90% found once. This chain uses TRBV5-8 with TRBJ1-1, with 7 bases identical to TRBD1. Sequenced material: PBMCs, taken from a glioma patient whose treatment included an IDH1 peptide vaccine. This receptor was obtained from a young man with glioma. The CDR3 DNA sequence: TGTGCCAGCAGCTTGGAGGCGCAGGGGGGCGATGAAGCTTTCTTT. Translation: CASSLEAQGGDEAFF.